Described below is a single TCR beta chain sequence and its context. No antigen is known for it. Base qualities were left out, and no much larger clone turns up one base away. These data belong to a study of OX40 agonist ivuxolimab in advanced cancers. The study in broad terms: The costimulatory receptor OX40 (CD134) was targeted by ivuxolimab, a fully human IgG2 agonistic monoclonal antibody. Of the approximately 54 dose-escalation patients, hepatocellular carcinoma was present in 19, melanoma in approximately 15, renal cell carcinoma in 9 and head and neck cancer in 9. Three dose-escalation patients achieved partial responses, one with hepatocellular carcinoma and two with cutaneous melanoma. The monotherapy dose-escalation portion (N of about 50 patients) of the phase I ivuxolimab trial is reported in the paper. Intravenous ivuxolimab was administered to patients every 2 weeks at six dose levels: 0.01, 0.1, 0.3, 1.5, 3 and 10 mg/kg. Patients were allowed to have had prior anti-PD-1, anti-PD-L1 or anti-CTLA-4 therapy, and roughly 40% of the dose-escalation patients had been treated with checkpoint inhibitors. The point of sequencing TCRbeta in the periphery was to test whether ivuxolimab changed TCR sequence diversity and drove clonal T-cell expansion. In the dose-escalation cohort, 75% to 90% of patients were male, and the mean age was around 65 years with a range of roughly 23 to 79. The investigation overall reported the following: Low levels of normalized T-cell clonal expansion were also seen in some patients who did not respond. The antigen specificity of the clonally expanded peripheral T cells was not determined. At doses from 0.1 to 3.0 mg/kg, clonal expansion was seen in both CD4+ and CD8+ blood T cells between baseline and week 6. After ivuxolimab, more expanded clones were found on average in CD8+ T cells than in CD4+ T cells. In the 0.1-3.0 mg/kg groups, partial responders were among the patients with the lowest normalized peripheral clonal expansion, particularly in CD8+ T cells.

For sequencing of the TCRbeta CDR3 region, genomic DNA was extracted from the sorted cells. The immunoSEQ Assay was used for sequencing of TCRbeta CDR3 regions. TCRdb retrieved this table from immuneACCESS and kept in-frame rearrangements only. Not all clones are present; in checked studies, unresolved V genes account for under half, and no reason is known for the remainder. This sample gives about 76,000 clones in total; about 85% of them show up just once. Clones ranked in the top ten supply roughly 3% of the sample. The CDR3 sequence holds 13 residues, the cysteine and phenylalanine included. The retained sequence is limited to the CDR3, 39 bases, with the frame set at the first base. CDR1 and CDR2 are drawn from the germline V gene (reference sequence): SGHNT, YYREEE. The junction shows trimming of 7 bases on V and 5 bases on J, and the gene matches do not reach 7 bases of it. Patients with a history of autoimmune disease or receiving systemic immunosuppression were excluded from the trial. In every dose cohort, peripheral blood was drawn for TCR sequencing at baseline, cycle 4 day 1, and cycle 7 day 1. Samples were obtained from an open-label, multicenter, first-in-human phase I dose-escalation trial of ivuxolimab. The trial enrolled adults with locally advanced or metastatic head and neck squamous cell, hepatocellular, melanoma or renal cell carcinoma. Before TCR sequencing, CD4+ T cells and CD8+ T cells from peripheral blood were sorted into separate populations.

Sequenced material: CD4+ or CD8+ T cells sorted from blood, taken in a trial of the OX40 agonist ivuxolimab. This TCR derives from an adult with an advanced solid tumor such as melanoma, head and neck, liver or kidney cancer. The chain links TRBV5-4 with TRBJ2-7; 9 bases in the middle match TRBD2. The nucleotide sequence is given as TGTGCCAGCGCTCGCGGGGGGGGCGACGAGCAGTACTTC. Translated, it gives CASARGGGDEQYF.